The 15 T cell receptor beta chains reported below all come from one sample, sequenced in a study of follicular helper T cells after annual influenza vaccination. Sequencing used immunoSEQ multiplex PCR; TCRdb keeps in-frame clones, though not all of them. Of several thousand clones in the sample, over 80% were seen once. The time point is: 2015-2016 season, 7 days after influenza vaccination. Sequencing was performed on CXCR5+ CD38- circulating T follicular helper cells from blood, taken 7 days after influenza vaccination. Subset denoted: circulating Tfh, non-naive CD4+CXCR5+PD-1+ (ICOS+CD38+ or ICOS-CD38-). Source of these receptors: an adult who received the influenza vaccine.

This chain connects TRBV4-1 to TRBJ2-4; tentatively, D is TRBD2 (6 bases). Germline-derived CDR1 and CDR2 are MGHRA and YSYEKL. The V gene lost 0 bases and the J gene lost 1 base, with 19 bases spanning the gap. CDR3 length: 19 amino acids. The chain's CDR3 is CASSQDGLKSREAKNIQYF. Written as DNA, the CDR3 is TGCGCCAGCAGCCAAGACGGCCTAAAGAGTCGGGAGGCCAAAAACATTCAGTACTTC.

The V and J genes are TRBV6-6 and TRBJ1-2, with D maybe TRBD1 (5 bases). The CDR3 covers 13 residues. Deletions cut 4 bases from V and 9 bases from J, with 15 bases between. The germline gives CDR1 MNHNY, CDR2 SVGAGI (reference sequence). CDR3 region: CASSSNRGVSYTF. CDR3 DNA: TGTGCCAGCAGTTCCAATAGAGGGGTTAGCTACACCTTC.

CDR3: CASSSAPASSNNEQFF. CDR3 bases: TGCGCCAGCAGCTCGGCCCCCGCCAGTTCAAACAATGAGCAGTTCTTC. The J gene is TRBJ2-1, the V gene TRBV5-1; unclear D gene. CDR1 and CDR2 (germline): SGHRS, YFSETQ. This CDR3 is 16 amino acids long. V lost 3 bases, J lost 5 bases, and 18 bases lay in between.

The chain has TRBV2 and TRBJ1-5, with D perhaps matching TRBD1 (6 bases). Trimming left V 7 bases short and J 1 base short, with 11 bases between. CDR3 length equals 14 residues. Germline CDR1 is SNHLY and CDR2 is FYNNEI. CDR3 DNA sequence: TGTGCCAGCAAGGACAGAGCCAGCAATCAGCCCCAGCATTTT. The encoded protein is CASKDRASNQPQHF. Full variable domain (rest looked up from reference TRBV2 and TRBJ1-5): EPEVTQTPSHQVTQMGQEVILRCVPISNHLYFYWYRQILGQKVEFLVSFYNNEISEKSEIFDDQFSVERPDGSNFTLKIRSTKLEDSAMYFCASKDRASNQPQHFGDGTRLSIL.

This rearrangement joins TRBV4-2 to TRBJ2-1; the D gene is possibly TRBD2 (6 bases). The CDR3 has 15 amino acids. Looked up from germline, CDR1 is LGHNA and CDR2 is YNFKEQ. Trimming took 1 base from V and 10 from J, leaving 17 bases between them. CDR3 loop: CASSQGSGPLEEQFF. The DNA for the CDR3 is TGTGCCAGCAGCCAAGGCAGCGGGCCCCTTGAGGAGCAGTTCTTC.

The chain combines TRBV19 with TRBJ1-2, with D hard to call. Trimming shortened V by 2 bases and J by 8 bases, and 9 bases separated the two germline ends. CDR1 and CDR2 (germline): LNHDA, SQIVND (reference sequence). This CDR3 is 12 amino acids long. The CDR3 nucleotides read TGTGCCAGTAGTATATTAGGGTACGGCTACACCTTC. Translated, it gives CASSILGYGYTF. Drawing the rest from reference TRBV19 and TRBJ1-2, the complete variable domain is DGGITQSPKYLFRKEGQNVTLSCEQNLNHDAMYWYRQDPGQGLRLIYYSQIVNDFQKGDIAEGYSVSREKKESFPLTVTSAQKNPTAFYLCASSILGYGYTFGSGTRLTVV.

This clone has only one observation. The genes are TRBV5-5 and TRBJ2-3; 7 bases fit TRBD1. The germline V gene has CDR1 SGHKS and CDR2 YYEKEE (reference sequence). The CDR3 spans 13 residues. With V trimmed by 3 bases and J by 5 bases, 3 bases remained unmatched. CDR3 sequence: CASSWDSRDTQYF. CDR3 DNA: TGTGCCAGCAGCTGGGACAGCCGAGATACGCAGTATTTT.

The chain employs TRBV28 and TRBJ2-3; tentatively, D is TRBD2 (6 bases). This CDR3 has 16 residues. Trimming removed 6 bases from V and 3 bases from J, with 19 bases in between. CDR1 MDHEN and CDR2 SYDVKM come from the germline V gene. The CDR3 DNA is TGTGCCAGCAGGGGCCTGGGGAGGTTTGGTACAGATACGCAGTATTTT. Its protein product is CASRGLGRFGTDTQYF.

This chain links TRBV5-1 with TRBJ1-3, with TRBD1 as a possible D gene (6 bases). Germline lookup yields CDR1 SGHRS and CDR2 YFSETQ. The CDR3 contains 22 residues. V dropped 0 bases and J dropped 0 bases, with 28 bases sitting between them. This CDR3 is CASSLDMRGPERGSSSGNTIYF. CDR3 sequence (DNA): TGCGCCAGCAGCTTGGATATGCGGGGGCCAGAAAGGGGTTCGAGCTCTGGAAACACCATATATTTT.

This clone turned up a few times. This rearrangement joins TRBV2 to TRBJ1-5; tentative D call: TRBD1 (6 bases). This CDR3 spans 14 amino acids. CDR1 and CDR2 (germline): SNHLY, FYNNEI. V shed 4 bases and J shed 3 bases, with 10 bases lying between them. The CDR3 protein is CASSVQGHNQPQHF. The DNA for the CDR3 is TGTGCCAGCAGTGTACAGGGTCACAATCAGCCCCAGCATTTT.

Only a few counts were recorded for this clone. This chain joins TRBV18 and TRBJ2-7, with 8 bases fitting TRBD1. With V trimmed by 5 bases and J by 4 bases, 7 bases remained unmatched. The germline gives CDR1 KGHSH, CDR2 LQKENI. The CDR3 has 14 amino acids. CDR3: CASSSGQGKYEQYF. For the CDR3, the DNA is TGTGCCAGCTCATCCGGACAGGGAAAATACGAGCAGTACTTC.

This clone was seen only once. The CDR3 sequence is CASSDLTGGHEKLFF. The CDR3 bases are TGTGCCAGCAGTGATCTGACAGGGGGCCATGAAAAACTGTTTTTT. The chain joins TRBV27 to TRBJ1-4; 10 nucleotides line up with TRBD1. The germline CDR1 and CDR2 sequences are MNHEY and SMNVEV (reference sequence). The CDR3 is 15 amino acids. Unmatched junction bases numbered 6, after V lost 5 bases and J lost 6 bases.

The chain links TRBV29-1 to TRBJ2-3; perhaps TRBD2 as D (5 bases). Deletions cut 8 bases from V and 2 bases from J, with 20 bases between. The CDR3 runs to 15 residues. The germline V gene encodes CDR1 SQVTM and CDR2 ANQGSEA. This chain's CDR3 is CSCRGVVRDTDTQYF. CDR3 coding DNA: TGCAGCTGCCGGGGTGTAGTCCGGGACACAGATACGCAGTATTTT.

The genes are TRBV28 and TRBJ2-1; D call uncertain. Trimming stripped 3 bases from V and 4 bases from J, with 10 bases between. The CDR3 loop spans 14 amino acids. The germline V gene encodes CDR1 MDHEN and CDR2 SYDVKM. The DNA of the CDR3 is TGTGCCAGCAGTTTTTGGCAGAAATACAATGAGCAGTTCTTC. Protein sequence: CASSFWQKYNEQFF. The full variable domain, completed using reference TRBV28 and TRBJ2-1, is DVKVTQSSRYLVKRTGEKVFLECVQDMDHENMFWYRQDPGLGLRLIYFSYDVKMKEKGDIPEGYSVSREKKERFSLILESASTNQTSMYLCASSFWQKYNEQFFGPGTRLTVL.

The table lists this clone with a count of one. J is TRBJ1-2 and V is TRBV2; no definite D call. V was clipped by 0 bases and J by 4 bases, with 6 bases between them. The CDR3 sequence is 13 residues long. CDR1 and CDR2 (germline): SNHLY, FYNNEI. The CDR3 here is CASSEAPGYGYTF. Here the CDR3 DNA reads TGTGCCAGCAGTGAAGCGCCCGGCTATGGCTACACCTTC.